This entry features one TCR beta chain sequence. What it recognizes is unknown. This sample was included in a study of shared clonotypes between healthy human individuals. The wider study: Per-donor plates numbered three CD4 naive, three CD4 memory, two CD8 naive and one CD8 memory. Study findings and constraints: Some naive CD4 clonotypes, roughly 5%, turned up in common across several donors.

Every one of the donors was a Caucasian adult that lived in Nashville, Tennessee. Each cell subset's genomic DNA was divided evenly among several immunoSEQ plates. Assay used: immunoSEQ multiplex PCR; TCRdb lists only in-frame clones, some missing. In the table there are 2 million to 3 million clones, more than 90% of which are singletons. The CDR3 extends over 15 amino acids. Per the germline V gene, CDR1 is SGHRS and CDR2 is YFSETQ. V shed 1 base and J shed 4 bases, with 15 bases lying between them. This clonotype was obtained from a man aged 18-30 years in good health. The chain combines TRBV5-1 with TRBJ2-7; D not resolved. The sequencing input was naive CD4+ T cells sorted from blood. Subset noted: CD45RA+ positively selected. CDR3 loop: CASSLRSGQTYEQYF. Here the CDR3 DNA reads TGCGCCAGCAGCTTGAGAAGTGGGCAGACATACGAGCAGTACTTC.